What follows are 7 T cell receptor beta chains derived from one specimen sequenced in a study of blood T cells in healthy people across ages (dated by TCRdb to the mid-2010s). The receptor library was made with 5' RACE. Instrument on record: Illumina HiSeq 2500. A second PCR of about 7 to 12 cycles was run with a J-beta primer mix and a sample-barcoded 5' primer. The raw public reads went through TCRdb reprocessing: fastp at Q25, MiXCR clone calling, in-frame beta chains kept. CDR3 protein duplicates are merged, each entry listing the most common genes and DNA. A total of hundreds of thousands of distinct CDR3 sequences appear in this sample, 40% to 50% of them only once. Around 30% of the sample goes to the ten largest clones. Sequencing was carried out using blood. The receptors originated from a man older than 75 in good health.

This clonotype was observed a handful of times. J is TRBJ1-2 and V is TRBV6-2 or TRBV6-3; 7 positions match TRBD1. This CDR3 is 16 amino acids long. V dropped 2 bases and J dropped 6; count of bases not matched to a gene: 12. Germline-derived CDR1 and CDR2 are MNHEY and SVGEGT. CDR3 loop: CASSYATGRAKDGYTF. The CDR3 DNA follows: TGTGCCAGCAGTTACGCGACAGGGAGGGCCAAAGATGGCTACACCTTC.

A word on this clonotype: One end of the junction varies from germline; a read error may be responsible. The V call is TRBV13, the J call TRBJ2-7; D is uncertain. The CDR3 has 13 residues. Germline V gene lookup returns CDR1 PRHDT and CDR2 FYEKMQ (reference sequence). This CDR3 is CASSVGKRYEQYF. CDR3 DNA sequence: TGTGCCAGCAGCGTAGGCAAGAGATACGAGCAGTACTTC.

The genes are TRBV20-1 and TRBJ1-5; 8 positions agree with TRBD1. Losses at the gene ends were 5 bases for V and 7 bases for J; bases not matched to a gene: 13. The CDR3 is made up of 15 amino acids. Germline V gene data show CDR1 as DFQATT and CDR2 as SNEGSKA (reference sequence). The CDR3 nucleotides are TGCAGTGCTCTGACCGGGACAGGAGAAAGCCAGCCCCAGCATTTT. It specifies CSALTGTGESQPQHF.

This clonotype was counted a single time. This rearrangement joins TRBV30 to TRBJ1-4; 11 nucleotides agree with TRBD1. The trim removed 3 bases at V and 8 bases at J, leaving 5 bases unmatched. CDR1 and CDR2 (germline): GTSNPN, SVGIG (reference sequence). The CDR3 spans 14 residues. The CDR3, as DNA: TGTGCCTGGAGCCCGGGACAGGGGGACGAAAAACTGTTTTTT. Residues: CAWSPGQGDEKLFF.

The chain is built from TRBV6-1 and TRBJ2-3; a possible D gene is TRBD1 (6 bases). CDR1 is MNHNS and CDR2 is SASEGT in the germline V gene. V was shortened by 4 bases and J by 0 bases, with 11 bases between the two germline ends. This CDR3 region has 15 residues. CDR3 residues: CASSAQGLSTDTQYF. CDR3 sequence (DNA): TGTGCCAGCAGTGCACAGGGTTTAAGCACAGATACGCAGTATTTT.

The chain couples TRBV20-1 to TRBJ2-3, with 15 bases fitting TRBD2. The germline CDR1 and CDR2 sequences are DFQATT and SNEGSKA (reference sequence). The V segment lost 5 bases and the J segment 3 bases; nucleotides outside the gene matches: 12. There are 18 residues in the CDR3. The CDR3 spells CSAPLSGLAGGTTDTQYF. The CDR3 bases are TGCAGTGCTCCCTTATCCGGACTAGCGGGAGGGACTACAGATACGCAGTATTTT.

This clonotype was detected only a few times. This sequence joins TRBV20-1 and TRBJ1-6; a possible D gene is TRBD1 (6 bases). V dropped 0 bases and J dropped 2 bases, with 20 bases sitting between them. The length of the CDR3 is 19 residues. CDR1 is DFQATT, CDR2 SNEGSKA, per germline (reference sequence). The CDR3 DNA reads as TGCAGTGCTAGAGATCCATTGGCCGTGGGGGGCACCTATAATTCACCCCTCCACTTT. Its protein is CSARDPLAVGGTYNSPLHF.